This T cell receptor beta chain was observed in a study of blood T cell repertoires in COVID-19. For the study at large: Sample material is recorded as cDNA or gDNA derived from T cells, B-cell-depleted T cells, or PBMCs.

V was trimmed by 10 bases and J by 7 bases, leaving 11 bases between them. There are 11 residues in the CDR3. CDR1 is ENHRY, CDR2 SYGVKD, per germline. In the authors' workflow: Amplified reference gene primers provided the basis for estimating nucleated cell counts. Sequenced by immunoSEQ multiplex PCR; TCRdb stores in-frame clones only, minus some. The DNA was the basis for D and trimming; V, J and clone size are from that table. In the table there are fewer than 70,000 clones, approximately 78% of which are singletons. This chain links TRBV10-3 with TRBJ2-1, with D possibly matching TRBD1 (5 bases). The TCR was taken from an elderly woman with acute or convalescent COVID-19. Sequenced input: peripheral blood. CDR3 DNA: TGTGCCACGACTCAGGGTAATGAGCAGTTCTTC. As protein: CATTQGNEQFF.